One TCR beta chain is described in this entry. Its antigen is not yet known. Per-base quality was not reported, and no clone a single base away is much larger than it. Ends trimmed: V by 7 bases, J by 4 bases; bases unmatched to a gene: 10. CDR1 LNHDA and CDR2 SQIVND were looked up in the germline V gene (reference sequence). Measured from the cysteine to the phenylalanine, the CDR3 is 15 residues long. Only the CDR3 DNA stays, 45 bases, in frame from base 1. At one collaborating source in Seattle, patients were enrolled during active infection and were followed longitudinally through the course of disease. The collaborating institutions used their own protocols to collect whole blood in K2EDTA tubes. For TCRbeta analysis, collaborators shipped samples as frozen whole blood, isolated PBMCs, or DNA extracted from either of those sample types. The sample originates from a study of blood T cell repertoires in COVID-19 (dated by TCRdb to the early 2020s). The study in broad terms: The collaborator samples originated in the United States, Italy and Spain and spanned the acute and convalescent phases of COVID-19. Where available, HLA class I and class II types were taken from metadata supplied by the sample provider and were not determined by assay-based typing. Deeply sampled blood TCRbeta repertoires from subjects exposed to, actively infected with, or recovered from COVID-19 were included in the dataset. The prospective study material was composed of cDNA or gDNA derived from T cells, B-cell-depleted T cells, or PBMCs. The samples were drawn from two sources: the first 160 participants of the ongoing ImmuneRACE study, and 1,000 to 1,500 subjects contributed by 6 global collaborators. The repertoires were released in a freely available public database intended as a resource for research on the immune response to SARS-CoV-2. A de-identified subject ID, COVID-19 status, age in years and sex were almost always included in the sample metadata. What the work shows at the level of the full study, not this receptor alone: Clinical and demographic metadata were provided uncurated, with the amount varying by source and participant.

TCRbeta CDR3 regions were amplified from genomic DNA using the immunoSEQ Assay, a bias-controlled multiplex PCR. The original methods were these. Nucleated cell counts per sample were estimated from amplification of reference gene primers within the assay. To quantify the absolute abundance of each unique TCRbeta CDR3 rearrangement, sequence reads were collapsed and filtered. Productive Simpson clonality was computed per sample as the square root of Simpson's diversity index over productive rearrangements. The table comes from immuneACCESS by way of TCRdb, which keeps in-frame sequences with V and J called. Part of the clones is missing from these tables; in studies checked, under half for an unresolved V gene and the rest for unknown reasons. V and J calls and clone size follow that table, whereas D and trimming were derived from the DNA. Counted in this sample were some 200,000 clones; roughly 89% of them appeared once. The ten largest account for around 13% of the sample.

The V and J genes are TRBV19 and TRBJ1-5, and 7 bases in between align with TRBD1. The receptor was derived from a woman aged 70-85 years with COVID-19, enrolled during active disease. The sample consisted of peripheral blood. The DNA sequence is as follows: TGTGCCAGTACCGGGGCCGGGACAGTAAATCAGCCCCAGCATTTT. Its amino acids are CASTGAGTVNQPQHF. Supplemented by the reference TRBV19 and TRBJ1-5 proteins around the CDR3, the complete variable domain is DGGITQSPKYLFRKEGQNVTLSCEQNLNHDAMYWYRQDPGQGLRLIYYSQIVNDFQKGDIAEGYSVSREKKESFPLTVTSAQKNPTAFYLCASTGAGTVNQPQHFGDGTRLSIL.